The 11 T cell receptor beta chains listed next were all sequenced from one sample in a study of T cell responses to AZD1222 COVID-19 vaccine. Libraries were prepared by immunoSEQ multiplex PCR; TCRdb keeps only in-frame clonotypes and omits some of them. The data show roughly 100,000 clones, with about four fifths seen just once and 4% to 6% held by the top ten. The input for sequencing was peripheral blood, taken on day 0 of AZD1222 vaccination. These receptors all come from an adult in good health.

This chain connects TRBV30 to TRBJ2-7; the D gene is possibly TRBD2 (5 bases). Germline CDR1 GTSNPN, CDR2 SVGIG (reference sequence). Trimming pared 4 bases from V and 4 bases from J, leaving 8 bases between. The CDR3 consists of 11 residues. DNA for the CDR3: TGTGCCTGGAACTCGGGGTACGAGCAGTACTTC. It encodes CAWNSGYEQYF.

The V call is TRBV6-5, the J call TRBJ2-5; weak D call: TRBD2 (7 bases). Trimming removed 2 bases at V and 5 bases at J, with 9 bases between. The CDR3 totals 13 residues. Germline V gene sequence: CDR1 MNHEY, CDR2 SVGAGI. The CDR3 coding sequence is TGTGCCAGCAGTTACGGGGGGGGCGAGACCCAGTACTTC. Its protein is CASSYGGGETQYF.

The CDR3 loop is CASSVAGLTDTQYF. DNA for the CDR3: TGTGCCAGCAGCGTAGCAGGACTCACAGATACGCAGTATTTT. This chain joins TRBV9 and TRBJ2-3; maybe TRBD2 (5 bases). Germline V lookup: CDR1 SGDLS, CDR2 YYNGEE. The CDR3 has 14 amino acids. The V and J ends lost 0 bases and 2 bases respectively, with 7 bases between them. The full variable domain, rest sourced from reference TRBV9 and TRBJ2-3, is DSGVTQTPKHLITATGQRVTLRCSPRSGDLSVYWYQQSLDQGLQFLIQYYNGEERAKGNILERFSAQQFPDLHSELNLSSLELGDSALYFCASSVAGLTDTQYFGPGTRLTVL.

CDR3 region: CASKGGTSSGNTIYF. The CDR3 DNA sequence: TGTGCCAGCAAAGGAGGGACAAGCTCTGGAAACACCATATATTTT. The chain couples TRBV6-5 to TRBJ1-3; D may be TRBD1 (6 bases). Deletions cut 7 bases from V and 0 bases from J, with 13 bases between. This CDR3 has 15 residues. CDR1 and CDR2 (germline): MNHEY, SVGAGI.

This clone was counted a single time. This chain connects TRBV21-1 to TRBJ1-5; the DNA was not used to check the table's D call, TRBD1. TRBV21-1 is noted as a pseudogene. The CDR3 has 15 amino acids. Here the CDR3 DNA reads TGTGCCAGCAACGGAAGGGGCTGGAGCAATCAGCCCCAGCATTTT. Residues: CASNGRGWSNQPQHF.

This clone was recorded only once. The genes are TRBV19 and TRBJ1-1; no definite D call. The ends were cut back, 8 bases at V and 3 bases at J, with 13 bases in the middle. The CDR3 has 13 amino acids. Germline CDR1 and CDR2: LNHDA and SQIVND (reference sequence). Here the CDR3 DNA reads TGTGCCAGTCAATTTTGGGGTGACACTGAAGCTTTCTTT. Its protein product is CASQFWGDTEAFF.

The V and J genes are TRBV6-2 or TRBV6-3 and TRBJ2-5; a weak D match, TRBD2 (5 bases). The V end was cut by 4 bases, the J end by 1 base, with 16 bases between. Germline V gene lookup returns CDR1 MNHEY and CDR2 SVGEGT. The CDR3 totals 16 residues. CDR3: CASSSHPGEFQETQYF. The DNA for the CDR3 is TGTGCCAGCAGTTCTCACCCCGGGGAATTCCAAGAGACCCAGTACTTC.

The rearrangement links TRBV27 to TRBJ2-1, with 8 bases identical to TRBD2. The germline CDR1 and CDR2 sequences are MNHEY and SMNVEV (reference sequence). Germline trimming cut 4 bases from V and 7 bases from J; bases unmatched to any gene: 6. This CDR3 spans 14 amino acids. In DNA, the CDR3 is TGTGCCAGCAGTTCCGGGACTAGGGGTAATGAGCAGTTCTTC. Residues: CASSSGTRGNEQFF.

CDR3 bases: TGTGCCAGCAGCCCAAGACAGGGTAGGAGAGCTTTCTTT. Translated: CASSPRQGRRAFF. V and J are TRBV5-6 and TRBJ1-1; 7 nucleotides match TRBD1. The CDR3 spans 13 residues. V dropped 4 bases and J dropped 10; count of bases not matched to a gene: 10. Germline values: CDR1 SGHDT, CDR2 YYEEEE.

The count of this clone is one. The rearrangement joins TRBV27 to TRBJ1-1; the match to TRBD1 covers 10 bases. The CDR3 is 16 residues long. J was trimmed by 5 bases and V by 5 bases; bases with no gene match: 11. CDR1 is MNHEY and CDR2 is SMNVEV in the germline V gene (reference sequence). CDR3 DNA: TGTGCCAGCAGTGGGAGACAGGGGGCAGTAGGGACTGAAGCTTTCTTT. The encoded protein is CASSGRQGAVGTEAFF.

The chain has TRBV6-2 or TRBV6-3 and TRBJ1-2; D might be TRBD1 (5 bases). The V end lost 5 bases, the J end lost 8 bases, and 21 bases lay between the germline ends. The CDR3 sequence is 15 residues long. CDR1 and CDR2 (germline): MNHEY, SVGEGT. This chain's CDR3 is CASSLYRSTSDGYTF. CDR3 nucleotide sequence: TGTGCCAGCAGTCTATACAGGTCGACATCGGACGGCTACACCTTC.